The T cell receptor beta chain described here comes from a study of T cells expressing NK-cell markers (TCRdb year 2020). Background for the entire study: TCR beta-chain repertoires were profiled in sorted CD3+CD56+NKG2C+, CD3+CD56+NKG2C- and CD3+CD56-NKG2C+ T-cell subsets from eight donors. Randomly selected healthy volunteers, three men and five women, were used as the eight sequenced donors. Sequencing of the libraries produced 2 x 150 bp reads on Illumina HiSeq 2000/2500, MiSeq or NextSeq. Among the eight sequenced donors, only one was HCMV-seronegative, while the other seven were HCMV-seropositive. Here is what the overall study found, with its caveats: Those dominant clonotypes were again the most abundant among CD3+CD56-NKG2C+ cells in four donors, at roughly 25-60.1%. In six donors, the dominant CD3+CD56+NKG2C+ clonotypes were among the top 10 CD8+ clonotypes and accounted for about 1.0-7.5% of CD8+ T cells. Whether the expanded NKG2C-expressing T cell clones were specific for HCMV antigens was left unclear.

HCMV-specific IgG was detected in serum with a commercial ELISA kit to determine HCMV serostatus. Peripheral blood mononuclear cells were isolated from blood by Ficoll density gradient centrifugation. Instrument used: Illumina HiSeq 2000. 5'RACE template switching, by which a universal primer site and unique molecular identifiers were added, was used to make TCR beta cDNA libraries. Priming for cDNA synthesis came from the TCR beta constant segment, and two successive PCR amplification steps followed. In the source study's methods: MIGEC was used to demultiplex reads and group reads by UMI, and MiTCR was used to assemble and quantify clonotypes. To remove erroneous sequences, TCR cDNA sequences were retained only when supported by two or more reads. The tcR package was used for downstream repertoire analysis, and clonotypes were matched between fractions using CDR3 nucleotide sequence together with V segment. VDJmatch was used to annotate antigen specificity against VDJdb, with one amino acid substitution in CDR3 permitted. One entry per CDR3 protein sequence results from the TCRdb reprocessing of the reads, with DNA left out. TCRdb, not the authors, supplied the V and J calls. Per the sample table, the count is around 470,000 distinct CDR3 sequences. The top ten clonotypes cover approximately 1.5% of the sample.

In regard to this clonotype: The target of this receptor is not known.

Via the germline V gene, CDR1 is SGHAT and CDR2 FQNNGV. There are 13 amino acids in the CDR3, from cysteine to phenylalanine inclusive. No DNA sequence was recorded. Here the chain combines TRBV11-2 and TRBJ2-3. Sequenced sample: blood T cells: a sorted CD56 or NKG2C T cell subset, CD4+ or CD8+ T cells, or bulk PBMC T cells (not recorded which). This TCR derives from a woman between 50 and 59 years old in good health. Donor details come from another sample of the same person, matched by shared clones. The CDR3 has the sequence CASRSLSTDTQYF.